One and the same sample provided the 9 T cell receptor beta chains below, sequenced in a study of control samples from healthy donors and cancer patients (dated by TCRdb to 2020 to 2022). The library came from the immunoSEQ multiplex PCR assay. Drawn from immuneACCESS, this table holds only the in-frame rearrangements with V and J called that TCRdb kept. Clones are partly lost; checked studies trace under half to an unresolved V gene and leave the rest unexplained. In this sample the table shows roughly 190,000 clones, roughly nine tenths of which occur a single time. The biggest ten clones account for about 1.7% of the sample. The specimen sequenced was blood. All receptors derive from a man aged 25-45 years in good health.

The gene calls are TRBV6-2 or TRBV6-3 and TRBJ2-7, with D possibly matching TRBD1 (5 bases). In germline, CDR1 is MNHEY, CDR2 SVGEGT. The CDR3 loop spans 15 amino acids. Trimming shortened V by 0 bases and J by 0 bases, and 9 bases separated the two germline ends. CDR3 nucleotide sequence: TGTGCCAGCAGTTACTCTCAGGGCCTCTCCTACGAGCAGTACTTC. This translates into CASSYSQGLSYEQYF.

V and J are TRBV27 and TRBJ2-7; 9 bases are shared with TRBD1. V shed 6 bases and J 4 bases; nucleotides not matched to a gene: 10. Germline CDR1 reads MNHEY; CDR2 reads SMNVEV (reference sequence). The CDR3 runs 15 residues. In nucleotides, the CDR3 is TGTGCCAGCAGGCAGCCGGGACAGGGAAGTTACGAGCAGTACTTC. It specifies CASRQPGQGSYEQYF.

The J gene is TRBJ2-1, the V gene TRBV2, with TRBD1 as a possible D gene (5 bases). The CDR3 loop spans 13 amino acids. Between the trimmed V and J ends, which lost 7 bases and 5 bases, there was a span of 12 bases. Germline CDR1 SNHLY, CDR2 FYNNEI. This chain's CDR3 is CASNQGMNNEQFF. DNA for the CDR3: TGTGCCAGCAACCAGGGTATGAACAATGAGCAGTTCTTC.

The chain uses TRBV5-6 and TRBJ1-6; no clear D. In germline, CDR1 is SGHDT, CDR2 YYEEEE. CDR3 length: 15 residues. The V and J ends lost 3 bases and 10 bases respectively, with 17 bases between them. CDR3 nucleotide sequence: TGTGCCAGCAGCTCAGGCTCCGTGAACGTCTCACCCCTCCACTTT. This sequence encodes CASSSGSVNVSPLHF.

The gene calls are TRBV11-1 and TRBJ2-7; D ambiguous. CDR1 is SGHAT and CDR2 is FQDESV in the germline V gene (reference sequence). The CDR3 totals 12 residues. With 1 base removed from V and 1 base from J, the gap between germline ends came to 2 bases. The DNA for the CDR3 is TGTGCCAGCAGCTTAGTATCCTACGAGCAGTACTTC. Residues: CASSLVSYEQYF.

The rearrangement joins TRBV10-2 to TRBJ2-7; D ambiguous. CDR1 and CDR2 (germline): WSHSY, SAAADI. The V and J ends lost 8 bases and 3 bases respectively, with 8 bases between them. The CDR3 spans 11 residues. CDR3 nucleotides: TGCGCCAGCGCGGAGTACTACGAGCAGTACTTC. It specifies CASAEYYEQYF.

The chain has TRBV19 and TRBJ2-3, with D unclear. The V end lost 4 bases, the J end lost 4 bases, and 12 bases lay between the germline ends. The CDR3 has 14 residues. Looked up from germline, CDR1 is LNHDA and CDR2 is SQIVND (reference sequence). The CDR3 DNA sequence: TGTGCCAGTAGTACGCCCTTATTCGCAGATACGCAGTATTTT. This sequence encodes CASSTPLFADTQYF.

The V call is TRBV9, the J call TRBJ2-7; D is undetermined. The CDR3 spans 16 residues. Germline CDR1 reads SGDLS; CDR2 reads YYNGEE. Trimming cost V 1 base and J 0 bases, with 14 bases left between them. CDR3: CASSVSPVGSSYEQYF. In DNA, the CDR3 is TGTGCCAGCAGCGTAAGCCCCGTTGGCAGCTCCTACGAGCAGTACTTC. The complete variable domain, with remaining parts taken from reference TRBV9 and TRBJ2-7, reads DSGVTQTPKHLITATGQRVTLRCSPRSGDLSVYWYQQSLDQGLQFLIQYYNGEERAKGNILERFSAQQFPDLHSELNLSSLELGDSALYFCASSVSPVGSSYEQYFGPGTRLTVT.

The chain has TRBV18 and TRBJ1-6, with 8 bases that match TRBD1. The V segment lost 4 bases and the J segment 7 bases; nucleotides outside the gene matches: 9. Germline CDR1 and CDR2: KGHSH and LQKENI. The CDR3 covers 16 residues. The CDR3: CASSRNGQGNNSPLHF. As DNA, the CDR3 is TGTGCCAGCTCACGGAACGGACAGGGAAACAATTCACCCCTCCACTTT.